The 30 T cell receptor beta chains presented below share a single source sample, sequenced in a study of shared clonotypes between healthy human individuals. The assay was immunoSEQ multiplex PCR, and TCRdb's table has in-frame clones only and misses some. The table lists more than 1.2 million clones, approximately 98.5% of them singletons. Source material: naive CD4+ T cells sorted from blood. Noted subset: CD45RA+ positively selected. These receptors originate from a young man in good health.

V usage is TRBV7-7 and J usage is TRBJ2-5, with D possibly TRBD1 on 6 matching bases. The CDR3 is 13 residues long. Trimming left V 5 bases short and J 5 bases short, with 12 bases between. Germline CDR1 reads SSHAT; CDR2 reads FNYEAQ (reference sequence). CDR3 amino acids: CASSPTGLETQYF. CDR3 DNA: TGTGCCAGCAGCCCCACAGGGTTGGAGACCCAGTACTTC.

The chain is built from TRBV27 and TRBJ2-4; 7 nucleotides agree with TRBD1. J gave up 6 bases and V 4 bases, and 9 bases lay outside the gene matches. This CDR3 comprises 15 residues. The germline V gene encodes CDR1 MNHEY and CDR2 SMNVEV (reference sequence). In DNA, the CDR3 is TGTGCCAGCAGTTCCTCCGGGACAGAGGGAAACATTCAGTACTTC. Translated: CASSSSGTEGNIQYF.

The gene calls are TRBV9 and TRBJ2-3; TRBD2 agrees at 9 bases. V was pared by 0 bases and J by 1 base, with 9 bases of the junction left unmatched. The CDR3 is made up of 18 amino acids. Germline lookup yields CDR1 SGDLS and CDR2 YYNGEE. CDR3 DNA: TGTGCCAGCAGCGTAGTACCTATGGCGGGAGGGCGCACAGATACGCAGTATTTT. Translating it yields CASSVVPMAGGRTDTQYF.

This chain links TRBV11-2 with TRBJ2-1; 7 positions match TRBD2. The trim removed 1 base at V and 9 bases at J, leaving 9 bases unmatched. Germline V lookup: CDR1 SGHAT, CDR2 FQNNGV. The CDR3 covers 15 residues. The DNA of the CDR3 is TGTGCCAGCAGCTTAGCTGGCGTTCCTAGCGGTGAGCAGTTCTTC. Encoded protein: CASSLAGVPSGEQFF.

V usage is TRBV6-1 and J usage is TRBJ1-5, with unresolved D. The CDR3 covers 12 residues. Germline CDR1 is MNHNS and CDR2 is SASEGT. The V end was cut by 2 bases, the J end by 6 bases, with 5 bases between. CDR3 DNA: TGTGCCAGCAGTGAACAATTTCAGCCCCAGCATTTT. Translating it yields CASSEQFQPQHF.

This chain joins TRBV25-1 and TRBJ2-1, with 11 bases fitting TRBD2. The CDR3 totals 16 residues. Germline V CDR1 and CDR2: MGHDK, SYGVNS. Trimming at V came to 4 bases and at J to 3 bases, leaving 5 bases not matched to a gene. The chain's CDR3 is CASSGSLAGGYNEQFF. Written as DNA, the CDR3 is TGTGCCAGCAGTGGTTCGCTAGCGGGAGGCTACAATGAGCAGTTCTTC.

The chain couples TRBV4-3 to TRBJ2-5; D is uncertain. The CDR3 is 13 residues long. Germline CDR1 reads LGHNA; CDR2 reads YSLEER. Trimming pared 5 bases from V and 4 bases from J, leaving 11 bases between. The CDR3: CASSIAIGETQYF. Written as DNA, the CDR3 is TGCGCCAGCAGCATCGCCATAGGAGAGACCCAGTACTTC.

The chain carries TRBV5-4 and TRBJ2-7; no clear D gene. V was trimmed by 3 bases and J by 6 bases, leaving 19 bases between them. The CDR3 contains 15 residues. CDR1 and CDR2 (germline): SGHNT, YYREEE (reference sequence). The CDR3 nucleotides read TGTGCCAGCAGCTCGGGCCCCCTGGCCTCAAGCGAGCAGTACTTC. Translation gives CASSSGPLASSEQYF.

The rearrangement joins TRBV6-6 to TRBJ1-1, with D possibly matching TRBD1 (5 bases). Germline CDR1 is MNHNY and CDR2 is SVGAGI (reference sequence). Trimming took 6 bases from V and 3 from J, leaving 11 bases between them. The CDR3 consists of 13 residues. Here the CDR3 DNA reads TGTGCCAGCAGGAGGGGCCAGGACACTGAAGCTTTCTTT. Amino acids: CASRRGQDTEAFF.

This clone was seen just once. This sequence joins TRBV19 and TRBJ2-7; tentatively, D is TRBD2 (6 bases). Germline assignment: CDR1 LNHDA and CDR2 SQIVND (reference sequence). V lost 4 bases to trimming and J lost 3 bases, with 13 bases between them. The CDR3 length is 14 residues. The CDR3 DNA reads as TGTGCCAGTAGTAGGAGGGACGGGTACTACGAGCAGTACTTC. Translated, it gives CASSRRDGYYEQYF.

The DNA for the CDR3 is TGTGCCAGCAGCAACACGGGAGGGGAGAGCAATCAGCCCCAGCATTTT. It yields the protein CASSNTGGESNQPQHF. V usage is TRBV7-8 and J usage is TRBJ1-5, with D tentatively TRBD1 (5 bases). The germline V gene has CDR1 SGHVS and CDR2 FQNEAQ. Trimming shortened V by 5 bases and J by 1 base, and 15 bases separated the two germline ends. CDR3 length: 16 amino acids. Full variable domain (remainder filled in from reference TRBV7-8 and TRBJ1-5): GAGVSQSPRYKVAKRGQDVALRCDPISGHVSLFWYQQALGQGPEFLTYFQNEAQLDKSGLPSDRFFAERPEGSVSTLKIQRTQQEDSAVYLCASSNTGGESNQPQHFGDGTRLSIL.

The V call is TRBV18, the J call TRBJ1-2, with D uncertain. The CDR3 consists of 13 residues. V was clipped by 3 bases and J by 3 bases, with 8 bases between them. The germline CDR1 and CDR2 sequences are KGHSH and LQKENI. The CDR3 DNA is TGTGCCAGCTCACCGTCACGAGACTATGGCTACACCTTC. Translation: CASSPSRDYGYTF.

The rearrangement joins TRBV9 to TRBJ2-1; D ambiguous. CDR1 is SGDLS, CDR2 YYNGEE, per germline. The V end was cut by 4 bases, the J end by 6 bases, with 11 bases between. The CDR3 runs to 13 residues. The CDR3 is CASSTRSGNEQFF. In nucleotides, the CDR3 is TGTGCCAGCAGCACCAGATCGGGCAATGAGCAGTTCTTC.

The chain employs TRBV7-3 and TRBJ2-1; the D gene is possibly TRBD2 (8 bases). V dropped 5 bases and J dropped 8 bases, with 31 bases sitting between them. This CDR3 comprises 19 residues. CDR1 SGHTA and CDR2 FQGTGA come from the germline V gene. The CDR3 sequence: CASSQPGTAETSVRDEQFF. Written as DNA, the CDR3 is TGTGCCAGCAGCCAGCCCGGGACAGCTGAGACTAGCGTTCGCGATGAGCAGTTCTTC. Complete variable domain (other parts from reference TRBV7-3 and TRBJ2-1): GAGVSQTPSNKVTEKGKYVELRCDPISGHTALYWYRQSLGQGPEFLIYFQGTGAADDSGLPNDRFFAVRPEGSVSTLKIQRTERGDSAVYLCASSQPGTAETSVRDEQFFGPGTRLTVL.

The J gene is TRBJ2-7, the V gene TRBV5-1; 9 positions agree with TRBD1. The V gene end was trimmed by 6 bases and the J gene end by 3 bases; junction bases not matched to a gene: 10. The germline gives CDR1 SGHRS, CDR2 YFSETQ. CDR3 size: 15 residues. CDR3 amino acids: CASTGGQGLFYEQYF. In nucleotides, the CDR3 is TGCGCCAGCACCGGGGGACAGGGCTTATTCTACGAGCAGTACTTC.

CDR3 DNA sequence: TGTGCCAGCAGTTCATTAGCCGGGGTTTTGAGTCGAGATACGCAGTATTTT. Encoded protein: CASSSLAGVLSRDTQYF. V is TRBV28 and J is TRBJ2-3; D might be TRBD2 (5 bases). V dropped 4 bases and J dropped 5 bases, with 22 bases sitting between them. Germline assignment: CDR1 MDHEN and CDR2 SYDVKM. This CDR3 region has 17 residues.

The chain has TRBV5-5 and TRBJ2-7; tentatively, D is TRBD1 (5 bases). V was cut by 0 bases and J by 0 bases, with 10 bases left in between. Germline values: CDR1 SGHKS, CDR2 YYEKEE (reference sequence). This CDR3 has 15 residues. The CDR3 region is CASSLGQLYSYEQYF. CDR3 DNA sequence: TGTGCCAGCAGCTTGGGACAGCTCTACTCCTACGAGCAGTACTTC.

This rearrangement joins TRBV7-9 to TRBJ1-1, with TRBD1 matching 7 bases. The CDR3 is 17 amino acids. After removal of 2 bases from V and 6 bases from J, the junction contained 15 bases not matched to a gene. Germline V gene data show CDR1 as SEHNR and CDR2 as FQNEAQ (reference sequence). CDR3 loop: CASSLNVKGASGPEAFF. The DNA for the CDR3 is TGTGCCAGCAGCTTAAATGTCAAGGGGGCGTCAGGGCCTGAAGCTTTCTTT.

V is TRBV9 and J is TRBJ2-3; 9 bases align to TRBD1. Losses at the gene ends were 3 bases for V and 2 bases for J; bases not matched to a gene: 4. Germline CDR1 and CDR2: SGDLS and YYNGEE. The CDR3 covers 15 residues. The CDR3 DNA reads TGTGCCAGCAGCGACCGGGACAGGGTCACAGATACGCAGTATTTT. Its translation: CASSDRDRVTDTQYF.

This chain connects TRBV5-1 to TRBJ2-7, with TRBD1 matching over 9 bases. Trimming cost V 0 bases and J 3 bases; bases outside gene matches: 4. The CDR3 runs 15 residues. In germline, CDR1 is SGHRS, CDR2 YFSETQ. CDR3 in DNA: TGCGCCAGCAGCTTGGGGCCGACAGGGGGCTACGAGCAGTACTTC. This codes for CASSLGPTGGYEQYF.

This chain uses TRBV4-1 with TRBJ2-3, with D perhaps TRBD2 (6 bases). The length of the CDR3 is 16 residues. V gave up 3 bases and J gave up 2 bases, with 15 bases separating them. In germline, CDR1 is MGHRA, CDR2 YSYEKL. CDR3 region: CASSQTGGANTDTQYF. In DNA form, the CDR3 reads TGCGCCAGCAGCCAGACTGGCGGGGCGAACACAGATACGCAGTATTTT.

With respect to this clone: The same CDR3 arises from other DNA sequences in this sample as well. The chain combines TRBV27 with TRBJ2-6; perhaps TRBD2 as D (6 bases). V lost 5 bases to trimming and J lost 2 bases, with 10 bases between them. CDR1 is MNHEY, CDR2 SMNVEV, per germline (reference sequence). The CDR3 sequence is 15 residues long. The CDR3 reads CASSPREAGANVLTF. CDR3 sequence (DNA): TGTGCCAGCAGTCCCAGGGAGGCTGGGGCCAACGTCCTGACTTTC.

DNA of the CDR3: TGTGCCAGCAGCTTTCAACGGGGGGAAGGGGAGACCCAGTACTTC. Protein: CASSFQRGEGETQYF. V gene TRBV7-2 combines with J gene TRBJ2-5; 7 positions match TRBD2. V shed 3 bases, J shed 5 bases, and the junction held 9 bases outside the gene matches. Germline V CDR1 and CDR2: SGHTA, FQGNSA. This CDR3 comprises 15 residues.

The chain couples TRBV7-8 to TRBJ1-3; no reliable D call. Trimming took off 1 base at V and 4 bases at J, with 5 bases between the two ends. The CDR3 is 13 amino acids. Germline V gene sequence: CDR1 SGHVS, CDR2 FQNEAQ. Written as DNA, the CDR3 is TGTGCCAGCAGCTTAGTTATCGGAAACACCATATATTTT. Its translation is CASSLVIGNTIYF. The full variable domain, its missing parts supplied by reference TRBV7-8 and TRBJ1-3, is GAGVSQSPRYKVAKRGQDVALRCDPISGHVSLFWYQQALGQGPEFLTYFQNEAQLDKSGLPSDRFFAERPEGSVSTLKIQRTQQEDSAVYLCASSLVIGNTIYFGEGSWLTVV.

The CDR3 loop reads CASSFVEEQETQYF. The CDR3 nucleotides are TGTGCCAGCAGTTTTGTGGAAGAGCAAGAGACCCAGTACTTC. This sequence joins TRBV6-5 and TRBJ2-5; D not resolved. V lost 4 bases and J 2 bases, leaving 11 bases between the germline ends. Germline V gene data show CDR1 as MNHEY and CDR2 as SVGAGI. The CDR3 totals 14 residues.

The V call is TRBV18, the J call TRBJ1-3; D gene ambiguous. Trimming removed 3 bases at V and 0 bases at J, with 15 bases between. The CDR3 contains 17 residues. From germline, CDR1 is KGHSH and CDR2 LQKENI. In DNA, the CDR3 is TGTGCCAGCTCACCGGTTCAGGCCGTAAGCTCTGGAAACACCATATATTTT. Translated, it gives CASSPVQAVSSGNTIYF.

The CDR3 loop is CASSTGTSGSSYNEQFF. CDR3 sequence (DNA): TGTGCCAGCAGTACCGGGACTAGCGGGAGCTCCTACAATGAGCAGTTCTTC. The rearrangement uses TRBV2 and TRBJ2-1; TRBD2 matches at 14 bases. The CDR3 spans 17 residues. The germline gives CDR1 SNHLY, CDR2 FYNNEI. The V segment lost 5 bases and the J segment 0 bases; nucleotides outside the gene matches: 3.

J is TRBJ2-1 and V is TRBV5-1; 10 bases are shared with TRBD2. The CDR3 consists of 15 residues. Germline trimming cut 3 bases from V and 7 bases from J; bases unmatched to any gene: 7. CDR1 SGHRS and CDR2 YFSETQ come from the germline V gene. The CDR3 is CASSWLAGEGNEQFF. CDR3 nucleotides: TGCGCCAGCAGCTGGCTAGCGGGAGAGGGGAATGAGCAGTTCTTC.

This clone was detected once. This chain uses TRBV15 with TRBJ1-3; D is ambiguous. The CDR3 runs to 16 residues. Trimming removed 3 bases from V and 1 base from J, with 13 bases in between. The germline V gene has CDR1 LNHNV and CDR2 YYDKDF (reference sequence). The CDR3 sequence: CATSSGIRSSGNTIYF. The CDR3 nucleotides are TGTGCCACCAGCAGTGGGATCCGGTCGTCTGGAAACACCATATATTTT.

The rearrangement uses TRBV7-2 and TRBJ2-5; weak D call: TRBD1 (5 bases). This CDR3 comprises 15 residues. Trimming removed 3 bases at V and 1 base at J, with 12 bases between. Per the germline V gene, CDR1 is SGHTA and CDR2 is FQGNSA. The DNA of the CDR3 is TGTGCCAGCAGCTTGTGGACACCGTCCCAAGAGACCCAGTACTTC. This codes for CASSLWTPSQETQYF.